The 25 T cell receptor beta chains below all came from one sample that was sequenced in a study of graft-versus-host responses after intestinal transplantation. The assay was immunoSEQ multiplex PCR, and TCRdb's table has in-frame clones only and misses some. The sample yields some 120,000 clones, 90% seen once. Their specific antigens are unknown. Sequences were derived from unstimulated CD4+ T cells sorted from spleen or lymph node cells, sampled before intestinal transplant. The receptors here all came from a human donor who received an intestinal transplant.

The V call is TRBV5-1, the J call TRBJ2-1; 8 nucleotides align to TRBD2. This CDR3 contains 15 residues. Per the germline V gene, CDR1 is SGHRS and CDR2 is YFSETQ. After removal of 5 bases from V and 4 bases from J, the junction contained 8 bases not matched to a gene. The CDR3 reads CASSPPASGYNEQFF. The CDR3 nucleotides read TGCGCCAGCAGTCCTCCCGCTAGCGGGTACAATGAGCAGTTCTTC.

The chain is built from TRBV18 and TRBJ2-1; TRBD2 aligns across 11 bases. From germline, CDR1 is KGHSH and CDR2 LQKENI. V was pared by 5 bases and J by 5 bases, with 8 bases of the junction left unmatched. CDR3 length equals 16 residues. This CDR3 is CASSKFGTSGDNEQFF. The CDR3 nucleotides read TGTGCCAGCTCAAAGTTTGGGACTAGCGGAGACAATGAGCAGTTCTTC. Based on the CDR3 plus reference TRBV18 and TRBJ2-1, the full variable domain is NAGVMQNPRHLVRRRGQEARLRCSPMKGHSHVYWYRQLPEEGLKFMVYLQKENIIDESGMPKERFSAEFPKEGPSILRIQQVVRGDSAAYFCASSKFGTSGDNEQFFGPGTRLTVL.

This clone has a single count. V is TRBV18 and J is TRBJ1-2, with D possibly matching TRBD1 (5 bases). The CDR3 runs 15 residues. CDR1 KGHSH and CDR2 LQKENI come from the germline V gene. V was trimmed by 4 bases and J by 6 bases, leaving 18 bases between them. This CDR3 is CASSRQGRLSDGYTF. In nucleotides, the CDR3 is TGTGCCAGCTCACGGCAGGGCAGACTCAGCGATGGCTACACCTTC.

The V and J genes are TRBV5-1 and TRBJ2-6; D perhaps matches TRBD2 (5 bases). This CDR3 is built from 18 residues. CDR1 and CDR2 from the germline V gene are SGHRS and YFSETQ. Trimming removed 1 base at V and 0 bases at J, with 14 bases between. This CDR3 is CASSLRSGSNSGANVLTF. In DNA, the CDR3 is TGCGCCAGCAGCTTGCGGAGCGGCAGCAACTCTGGGGCCAACGTCCTGACTTTC.

This clone was found a few times. Mismatch with germline at one junction end may stem from a read error. The gene calls are TRBV6-1 and TRBJ2-3; no clear D. CDR1 and CDR2 from the germline V gene are MNHNS and SASEGT. This CDR3 has 14 amino acids. The CDR3 here is CASREVLSTDTQYF. The CDR3 coding sequence is TGTGCCAGCAGAGAAGTACTCTCCACAGATACGCAGTATTTT.

In DNA form, the CDR3 reads TGCGCCAGCAGCTTGGCCTCTGGGGCTCCGTTTACCGGGGAGCTGTTTTTT. Amino acid sequence: CASSLASGAPFTGELFF. The V gene is TRBV5-1, the J gene TRBJ2-2; TRBD1 might be the D (5 bases). From germline, CDR1 is SGHRS and CDR2 YFSETQ. Trimming stripped 0 bases from V and 5 bases from J, with 17 bases between. This CDR3 is built from 17 residues.

This rearrangement joins TRBV19 to TRBJ1-2; D may be TRBD1 (5 bases). The CDR3 is 15 residues long. Per the germline V gene, CDR1 is LNHDA and CDR2 is SQIVND (reference sequence). V gave up 0 bases and J gave up 8 bases, with 16 bases separating them. CDR3: CASSIDRWAGKGYTF. The DNA of the CDR3 is TGTGCCAGTAGTATAGATCGCTGGGCAGGGAAGGGCTACACCTTC.

V is TRBV30 and J is TRBJ2-7; 8 bases agree with TRBD1. This CDR3 spans 15 amino acids. Per the germline V gene, CDR1 is GTSNPN and CDR2 is SVGIG (reference sequence). The trim removed 0 bases at V and 1 base at J, leaving 5 bases unmatched. The CDR3 reads CAWSVRGQDSYEQYF. The DNA for the CDR3 is TGTGCCTGGAGTGTACGGGGACAGGATTCCTACGAGCAGTACTTC.

V usage is TRBV4-1 and J usage is TRBJ1-1; maybe TRBD1 (6 bases). The CDR3 sequence is 18 residues long. From germline, CDR1 is MGHRA and CDR2 YSYEKL. V dropped 0 bases and J dropped 1 base, with 18 bases sitting between them. CDR3 amino acids: CASSQDAPQQGGNTEAFF. CDR3 DNA: TGCGCCAGCAGCCAAGATGCCCCCCAACAGGGCGGGAACACTGAAGCTTTCTTT.

The J gene is TRBJ1-5, the V gene TRBV2; possibly TRBD1 for D (5 bases). Trimming pared 7 bases from V and 2 bases from J, leaving 9 bases between. The CDR3 loop spans 13 amino acids. Germline CDR1 and CDR2: SNHLY and FYNNEI. This CDR3 reads CASTDKGNQPQHF. The CDR3 DNA is TGTGCCAGCACGGACAAGGGCAATCAGCCCCAGCATTTT.

The chain joins TRBV6-6 to TRBJ1-1, with D unclear. The V end lost 6 bases, the J end lost 1 base, and 12 bases lay between the germline ends. Germline values: CDR1 MNHNY, CDR2 SVGAGI (reference sequence). The CDR3 has 14 amino acids. Here the CDR3 reads CASSRPGGNTEAFF. The CDR3 coding sequence is TGTGCCAGCAGCCGCCCAGGAGGGAACACTGAAGCTTTCTTT.

This chain connects TRBV10-1 to TRBJ2-5; 8 bases line up with TRBD2. This CDR3 is 14 amino acids long. CDR1 WNHNN and CDR2 SYGVQD come from the germline V gene (reference sequence). Trimming cost V 2 bases and J 5 bases; bases outside gene matches: 4. The CDR3 bases are TGCGCCAGCAGTGAGGGACTAGCCTCTGAGACCCAGTACTTC. It yields the protein CASSEGLASETQYF.

The V call is TRBV18, the J call TRBJ1-1, with 7 bases that match TRBD1. Germline CDR1 reads KGHSH; CDR2 reads LQKENI. The CDR3 is made up of 14 amino acids. Losses at the gene ends were 6 bases for V and 7 bases for J; bases not matched to a gene: 11. For the CDR3, the DNA is TGTGCCAGCTCGTTCTTCCAGGGGGACCATGAAGCTTTCTTT. It is translated as CASSFFQGDHEAFF.

This chain joins TRBV28 and TRBJ2-2; 7 bases match TRBD2. Losses at the gene ends were 1 base for V and 6 bases for J; bases not matched to a gene: 5. CDR1 and CDR2 (germline): MDHEN, SYDVKM. The CDR3 runs 15 residues. CDR3: CASSLSDRGAGELFF. The CDR3 DNA reads as TGTGCCAGCAGTTTATCCGATCGGGGGGCCGGGGAGCTGTTTTTT.

The rearrangement links TRBV7-9 to TRBJ1-4; TRBD1 matches 7 bases. V shed 1 base and J 7 bases; nucleotides not matched to a gene: 3. Germline CDR1 and CDR2: SEHNR and FQNEAQ (reference sequence). This CDR3 spans 14 amino acids. The CDR3 is CASSLGTGAEKLFF. The CDR3 DNA sequence: TGTGCCAGCAGCTTAGGGACAGGCGCTGAAAAACTGTTTTTT. The full variable domain, in which reference TRBV7-9 and TRBJ1-4 provide the parts outside the CDR3, is DTGVSQNPRHKITKRGQNVTFRCDPISEHNRLYWYRQTLGQGPEFLTYFQNEAQLEKSRLLSDRFSAERPKGSFSTLEIQRTEQGDSAMYLCASSLGTGAEKLFFGSGTQLSVL.

The chain links TRBV7-2 to TRBJ1-2, with D hard to call. The CDR3 spans 13 residues. CDR1 and CDR2 (germline): SGHTA, FQGNSA. The V and J ends lost 1 base and 8 bases respectively, with 11 bases between them. The CDR3 loop is CASSLEVRVGYTF. CDR3 sequence (DNA): TGTGCCAGCAGCTTAGAAGTGAGGGTAGGCTACACCTTC.

The rearrangement links TRBV7-9 to TRBJ1-4, with 7 bases matching TRBD1. Looked up from germline, CDR1 is SEHNR and CDR2 is FQNEAQ (reference sequence). J gave up 12 bases and V 0 bases, and 4 bases lay outside the gene matches. The CDR3 spans 13 residues. Here the CDR3 reads CASSLARTGQLFF. DNA for the CDR3: TGTGCCAGCAGCTTAGCTCGGACAGGCCAACTGTTTTTT.

The rearrangement joins TRBV28 to TRBJ1-5; D call uncertain. There are 11 residues in the CDR3. Trimming cost V 4 bases and J 9 bases, with 7 bases left between them. The germline V gene has CDR1 MDHEN and CDR2 SYDVKM. In DNA, the CDR3 is TGTGCCAGCAGTTCAAGCGGGCCCCAGCATTTT. Translated, it gives CASSSSGPQHF.

The V gene is TRBV10-1, the J gene TRBJ2-5, with TRBD1 matching over 7 bases. Germline CDR1 WNHNN, CDR2 SYGVQD (reference sequence). This CDR3 is built from 14 residues. Trimming took 5 bases from V and 4 from J; bases not matched to a gene: 7. The CDR3 is CASSPGQPSETQYF. CDR3 DNA: TGCGCCAGCAGTCCGGGACAGCCTTCAGAGACCCAGTACTTC.

The J gene is TRBJ1-1, the V gene TRBV29-1; TRBD1 matches 8 bases. The CDR3 loop spans 14 amino acids. CDR1 is SQVTM and CDR2 is ANQGSEA in the germline V gene. With 1 base clipped from V and 11 bases from J, the junction kept 12 bases outside the gene matches. CDR3 in amino acids: CSVEGRTGNQVAFF. The CDR3 DNA sequence: TGCAGCGTTGAAGGCCGGACAGGGAACCAGGTGGCTTTCTTT.

V gene TRBV9 combines with J gene TRBJ1-2; D is ambiguous. This CDR3 is 14 amino acids long. CDR1 and CDR2 from the germline V gene are SGDLS and YYNGEE. V lost 5 bases to trimming and J lost 0 bases, with 11 bases between them. DNA for the CDR3: TGTGCCAGCAGTGGGAGGCTGGCTAACTATGGCTACACCTTC. Translating it yields CASSGRLANYGYTF.

The chain joins TRBV10-2 to TRBJ2-3; D might be TRBD2 (5 bases). The length of the CDR3 is 12 residues. Trimming stripped 8 bases from V and 8 bases from J, with 14 bases between. Germline V gene data show CDR1 as WSHSY and CDR2 as SAAADI. CDR3 region: CASASSLGTQYF. The CDR3 coding sequence is TGCGCCAGCGCCTCTAGCTTGGGTACGCAGTATTTT.

This chain uses TRBV9 with TRBJ2-2, with D unclear. V was trimmed by 3 bases and J by 6 bases, leaving 12 bases between them. The CDR3 spans 14 residues. Germline V gene data show CDR1 as SGDLS and CDR2 as YYNGEE. In DNA form, the CDR3 reads TGTGCCAGCAGCGCCCCTACCGGAGCCGGGGAGCTGTTTTTT. Protein sequence: CASSAPTGAGELFF.

V usage is TRBV7-2 and J usage is TRBJ1-1; D gene ambiguous. V was clipped by 4 bases and J by 0 bases, with 6 bases between them. CDR1 and CDR2 from the germline V gene are SGHTA and FQGNSA. CDR3 length: 13 amino acids. This CDR3 reads CASSSQLNTEAFF. In DNA form, the CDR3 reads TGTGCCAGCAGCTCCCAATTGAACACTGAAGCTTTCTTT.

V is TRBV18 and J is TRBJ2-7; the match to TRBD1 covers 7 bases. The V segment lost 3 bases and the J segment 1 base; nucleotides outside the gene matches: 3. The CDR3 is 14 residues long. Germline loops: CDR1 KGHSH, CDR2 LQKENI. As DNA, the CDR3 is TGTGCCAGCTCACCGTTACAGGGGTCCTACGAGCAGTACTTC. This encodes CASSPLQGSYEQYF.